This T cell receptor beta chain was captured in a study of identical twins listed by TCRdb under 2016. For the wider study: The study deep-sequenced TCR alpha and beta repertoires from monozygotic twins, unrelated adults of various ages and cord blood to test whether fetal clonotypes persist. To rule out contamination, the twin experiments were replicated at different times with different library preparation protocols.

The germline V gene supplies CDR1 LGHNA and CDR2 YSLEER. The CDR3 has 15 amino acids, counting the end cysteine and phenylalanine. This entry keeps only the CDR3 DNA: 45 bases, framed from base 1. Germline trimming: 0 bases from V, 4 bases from J; junction bases outside gene matches: 4. Overall study results and their limits: Compared with coincidental sharing between unrelated individuals, out-of-frame TCR alpha sequences shared between twins had an excess of sequences with low generation probability. Zero-insertion analyses could be partly confounded by invariant T cells such as MAIT and iNKT, although diverse VJ usage argued against such confounding for most clonotypes. Because the same donors could not be followed over many years, conclusions were based on cross-sectional statistical analysis. Out-of-frame TCR alpha sharing in monozygotic twins was systematically underestimated by recombination models, whereas sharing between unrelated individuals was in agreement with the recombination models. In beta out-of-frame sequences, excess twin sharing was weaker, because having fewer shared sequences lowered the signal-to-noise ratio. Fewer insertions were carried by abundant cord blood beta clonotypes; a weaker similar trend was observed in young adult naive repertoires, while no such trend was observed in memory repertoires.

All donors were healthy Caucasians. The twin cohort consisted of three pairs of female monozygotic twins, all aged roughly 18 to 30 years. Positive isolation kits from Invitrogen were used to isolate the CD4+ and CD8+ T cell populations. Libraries were built with 5' RACE. Sequenced using an Illumina HiSeq 2000. Template switching introduced a universal primer binding site; the final cDNA contained a unique molecular identifier, enabling accurate counting of TCR cDNA molecules. Specific primers in the conserved constant-segment region were used to synthesize first-strand cDNA for the TCR alpha and beta chains. Each cDNA library was double barcoded, with a SMART-Mk sample barcode plus Illumina barcodes, to control for contamination. TruSeq adapter sequences and Illumina sample barcodes were added in two successive PCR steps. The TCR alpha and beta cDNA libraries were sequenced on the Illumina HiSeq platform using custom primers. The original methods were these. MiGEC was used to process raw reads and extract unique molecular identifiers, and MiXCR was used to find CDR3 positions. For each individual, recombination models were inferred using an EM algorithm with the repgenHMM and IGoR tools. The tcR package in R was used for shared clonotype analysis, with sharing normalized by the product of cloneset sizes. Out-of-frame nonproductive sequences were analyzed to study raw recombination free of thymic and clonal selection effects. TCRdb redid the processing of the public reads, applying fastp at Q25 and MiXCR, and retained in-frame beta chains. All rows with the same CDR3 protein become a single entry with the most common DNA and genes. TCRdb, not the original authors, processed these V and J calls. Within this sample are fewer than 250,000 distinct CDR3 sequences, with approximately 15% of them counted one time only. In total, the top ten clones hold around 40% of the sample.

On this clonotype itself: The antigen it recognizes is unknown. No clone much larger than this one lies a single base away; base qualities are absent.

This same sample was also part of a study on T cells expressing NK-cell markers. Per the second study: Seven or eight donors provided sorted CD3+CD56+NKG2C+, CD3+CD56+NKG2C- and CD3+CD56-NKG2C+ T-cell subsets, whose TCR beta-chain repertoires were profiled. Of the eight sequenced donors, seven were found to be HCMV-seropositive and one was found to be HCMV-seronegative. In several experiments an anti-gammadeltaTCR antibody was added to restrict sorting to alphabetaTCR-expressing T cells. For 5 or 6 donors, the dominant CD3+CD56+NKG2C+ clonotypes were among the top 10 CD8+ clonotypes and accounted for about 1.0-7.0% of CD8+ T cells. Those dominant clonotypes were again the most abundant among CD3+CD56-NKG2C+ cells in a few donors, at roughly 28.3-65%. Whether the expanded NKG2C-expressing T cell clones were specific for HCMV antigens was left unclear. Randomly selected healthy volunteers, three men and five women, were used as the eight sequenced donors. HCMV serostatus was determined by detecting HCMV-specific IgG in serum with a commercial ELISA kit. MIGEC handled demultiplexing of the reads and grouping by UMI, while MiTCR was used to assemble and quantify clonotypes. To exclude erroneous sequences, any TCR cDNA sequence not supported by at least two reads was discarded. Downstream repertoire analysis used the tcR package, and clonotypes were matched across fractions by CDR3 nucleotide sequence plus V segment. VDJmatch was used to annotate antigen specificity against VDJdb, with one amino acid substitution allowed in CDR3.

The chain links TRBV4-3 with TRBJ2-7, with 9 bases matching TRBD1. The sequencing sample was made of CD8+ T cells sorted from blood. The receptor's source is a woman aged 18-29 years in good health. The nucleotides are TGCGCCAGCAGCCAAGAAGGGACAGGGAGGTACGAGCAGTACTTC. Its coded protein is CASSQEGTGRYEQYF.